One sample yielded the 17 T cell receptor beta chains listed below, sequenced in a study of T cells in Graves' hyperthyroidism and ophthalmopathy (dated by TCRdb to between 2018 and 2020). The receptor library was made with multiplex PCR. Sequenced on an Illumina HiSeq 2000. The TCR beta CDR3 regions were amplified from the RNA transcripts. The first round of RT-PCR for the TCR CDR3 was performed with the HTBI primer set and the Qiagen OneStep RT-PCR kit. Starting from the raw public reads, TCRdb applied fastp trimming at Q25, assembled clones with MiXCR and retained in-frame beta chains. Rows with one shared CDR3 protein collapse into an entry with the most common genes and DNA. The sample table holds 500,000 to 600,000 distinct CDR3 sequences, of which around 42% were seen once. Clones ranked in the top ten supply about 7.8% of the sample. The sequenced sample consisted of peripheral blood or thyroid tissue (not recorded which). The receptors here all came from a woman aged 18-35 years with Graves' hyperthyroidism.

This clonotype occurred many times. The rearrangement uses TRBV7-9 and TRBJ2-7, with 7 nucleotides matching TRBD2. The germline V gene encodes CDR1 SEHNR and CDR2 FQNEAQ (reference sequence). CDR3 size: 14 residues. The junction had 12 bases not matched to a gene; V was cut back by 9 bases and J by 4 bases. The CDR3 reads CASRPGTTHYEQYF. CDR3 DNA: TGTGCCAGTAGACCCGGGACTACCCATTACGAGCAGTACTTC.

This chain joins TRBV7-2 and TRBJ2-7, with TRBD2 identical over 11 bases. The CDR3 loop spans 15 amino acids. CDR1 and CDR2 from the germline V gene are SGHTA and FQGNSA. After removal of 8 bases from V and 0 bases from J, the junction contained 6 bases not matched to a gene. CDR3 sequence (DNA): TGTGCCAGCCCCTATGGGACTAGCGGCTCCTACGAGCAGTACTTC. This translates into CASPYGTSGSYEQYF.

This clonotype was counted at least ten times. The chain is built from TRBV20-1 and TRBJ2-7; 9 nucleotides align to TRBD2. CDR3 length: 14 amino acids. Germline V lookup: CDR1 DFQATT, CDR2 SNEGSKA (reference sequence). The V gene end was trimmed by 3 bases and the J gene end by 3 bases; junction bases not matched to a gene: 6. The CDR3 loop reads CSASTGTSSYEQYF. The CDR3 DNA reads as TGCAGTGCTAGCACCGGGACTAGCAGCTACGAGCAGTACTTC.

This clonotype was seen repeatedly, ten times or more. This sequence joins TRBV6-1 and TRBJ2-7, with D perhaps TRBD1 (5 bases). This CDR3 has 16 residues. The germline gives CDR1 MNHNS, CDR2 SASEGT. V lost 2 bases and J 2 bases, leaving 16 bases between the germline ends. The CDR3 loop is CASSEIGAGLTYEQYF. CDR3 nucleotide sequence: TGTGCCAGCAGTGAAATCGGAGCAGGGTTAACCTACGAGCAGTACTTC.

This clonotype was seen once. The genes are TRBV7-2 and TRBJ1-6; TRBD1 agrees at 10 bases. Germline CDR1 reads SGHTA; CDR2 reads FQGNSA. The V and J ends lost 4 bases and 10 bases, in that order; junction bases with no gene match: 7. CDR3 size: 15 residues. The CDR3: CASSSLGTGASPLHF. CDR3 in DNA: TGTGCCAGCAGCTCGCTGGGGACAGGGGCCTCACCCCTCCACTTT.

This clonotype was counted only a few times. One junction end disagrees with the germline gene, perhaps due to a read error. The chain couples TRBV2 to TRBJ2-3; D is possibly TRBD2 (6 bases). This CDR3 region has 16 residues. CDR1 SNHLY and CDR2 FYNNEI come from the germline V gene. This chain's CDR3 is CASSDSSVTSTGTQYF. The DNA for the CDR3 is TGTGCCAGCAGTGATTCTAGCGTCACCTCCACAGGTACGCAGTATTTT.

With regard to this clonotype: A much larger clone differs from this one at a single base, so this may be a read error. The chain recombines TRBV7-8 with TRBJ2-7; 8 positions agree with TRBD1. The CDR3 length is 14 residues. CDR1 and CDR2 (germline): SGHVS, FQNEAQ. CDR3 amino acids: CASSLDRTGFEQHF. The CDR3 DNA reads as TGTGCCAGCAGCTTAGATCGGACAGGGTTCGAGCAGCACTTC.

This rearrangement joins TRBV20-1 to TRBJ1-2; 8 bases map to TRBD1. Germline CDR1 reads DFQATT; CDR2 reads SNEGSKA (reference sequence). Trimming cost V 4 bases and J 5 bases; bases outside gene matches: 9. This CDR3 contains 14 residues. The CDR3 nucleotides read TGCAGTGCTACTACAGGGGGGCGCAAATATGGCTACACCTTC. Encoded protein: CSATTGGRKYGYTF.

This chain links TRBV29-1 with TRBJ2-5, with 8 bases aligning to TRBD2. TRBJ2-1 explains the end of the DNA better; the J call may be wrong. The CDR3 extends over 15 amino acids. Germline CDR1 is SQVTM and CDR2 is ANQGSEA. This CDR3 is CSVGFSSGPYNEQFF. The CDR3 DNA follows: TGCAGCGTTGGATTTTCTAGCGGGCCCTACAATGAGCAGTTCTTC.

This chain joins TRBV9 and TRBJ2-3; 10 bases are a match to TRBD2. Trimming cost V 3 bases and J 4 bases; bases outside gene matches: 5. The CDR3 length is 15 residues. Per the germline V gene, CDR1 is SGDLS and CDR2 is YYNGEE. This CDR3 is CASSASGSPSDTQYF. The CDR3, as DNA: TGTGCCAGCAGCGCTAGCGGGAGTCCCTCAGATACGCAGTATTTT.

A word on this clonotype: A single base separates this from a much larger clone, so it may be a read error. The chain uses TRBV20-1 and TRBJ2-7, with D perhaps given as TRBD1 or TRBD2 (5 bases each). Germline V gene lookup returns CDR1 DFQATT and CDR2 SNEGSKA (reference sequence). There are 14 residues in the CDR3. CDR3 residues: CSARGLGTAYVQYF. CDR3 in DNA: TGCAGTGCTAGAGGTCTAGGGACGGCCTACGTGCAGTACTTC.

This clonotype appeared many times. V gene TRBV2 combines with J gene TRBJ2-7; D is ambiguous. Germline V gives CDR1 SNHLY, CDR2 FYNNEI. There are 14 residues in the CDR3. Trimming cost V 0 bases and J 0 bases, with 6 bases left between them. In DNA, the CDR3 is TGTGCCAGCAGTGAAGCTAGGCTCTCCTACGAGCAGTACTTC. Translating it yields CASSEARLSYEQYF.

V and J are TRBV19 and TRBJ1-4, with unresolved D. V lost 4 bases to trimming and J lost 4 bases, with 13 bases between them. There are 15 residues in the CDR3. Looked up from germline, CDR1 is LNHDA and CDR2 is SQIVND (reference sequence). The CDR3 here is CASSTGRAVNEKLFF. CDR3 nucleotides: TGTGCCAGTAGTACTGGGAGGGCAGTTAATGAAAAACTGTTTTTT. The whole variable domain, remainder taken from reference TRBV19 and TRBJ1-4, is DGGITQSPKYLFRKEGQNVTLSCEQNLNHDAMYWYRQDPGQGLRLIYYSQIVNDFQKGDIAEGYSVSREKKESFPLTVTSAQKNPTAFYLCASSTGRAVNEKLFFGSGTQLSVL.

This clonotype showed up many times. The chain is built from TRBV20-1 and TRBJ2-7, with D possibly called TRBD1 or TRBD2 (5 bases each). The CDR3 runs 13 residues. V lost 4 bases and J 5 bases, leaving 15 bases between the germline ends. Germline V gene lookup returns CDR1 DFQATT and CDR2 SNEGSKA (reference sequence). CDR3 sequence (DNA): TGCAGTGCTAAGGGGACGTGGGGCGACGAGCAGTACTTC. It yields the protein CSAKGTWGDEQYF.

The chain has TRBV20-1 and TRBJ1-3; D unclear. The germline CDR1 and CDR2 sequences are DFQATT and SNEGSKA (reference sequence). Between the trimmed V and J ends, which lost 0 bases and 0 bases, there was a span of 12 bases. CDR3 size: 16 residues. The CDR3: CSARDPSGGSGNTIYF. CDR3 in DNA: TGCAGTGCTAGAGATCCCAGCGGAGGCTCTGGAAACACCATATATTTT.

V usage is TRBV7-2 and J usage is TRBJ1-1; D remains unclear. Germline-derived CDR1 and CDR2 are SGHTA and FQGNSA. The CDR3 is 13 residues long. V was cut by 5 bases and J by 0 bases, with 7 bases left in between. The CDR3 spells CASSDVVNTEAFF. CDR3 in DNA: TGTGCCAGCAGCGATGTAGTGAACACTGAAGCTTTCTTT.

This clonotype has a count of ten or more. The rearrangement uses TRBV5-4 and TRBJ2-7, with 8 bases matching TRBD1. The germline gives CDR1 SGHNT, CDR2 YYREEE (reference sequence). This CDR3 comprises 13 residues. After removal of 3 bases from V and 1 base from J, the junction contained 0 bases not matched to a gene. The CDR3 loop reads CASSYRGSYEQYF. The CDR3 bases are TGTGCCAGCAGCTACAGGGGGTCCTACGAGCAGTACTTC.